This passage covers 6 T cell receptor beta chains from one sample sequenced in a study of control samples from healthy donors and cancer patients. Here immunoSEQ multiplex PCR was the method, and the copy in TCRdb shows in-frame clones only, minus some. Of some 200,000 clones in the sample, 90% to 95% were seen once. Input material: blood. These receptors were collected from a young woman in good health.

V and J are TRBV4-2 and TRBJ2-1, with D possibly being TRBD2 (7 bases). The ends were cut back, 1 base at V and 2 bases at J, with 12 bases in the middle. This CDR3 spans 16 amino acids. CDR1 and CDR2 from the germline V gene are LGHNA and YNFKEQ. The CDR3 DNA is TGTGCCAGCAGCCAAGGAGGAGGGGGGGCCTACAATGAGCAGTTCTTC. This encodes CASSQGGGGAYNEQFF.

This chain connects TRBV15 to TRBJ1-1; 8 nucleotides align to TRBD1. The CDR3 totals 16 residues. V gave up 0 bases and J gave up 2 bases; unmatched junction bases: 5. Per germline, CDR1 LNHNV and CDR2 YYDKDF (reference sequence). CDR3 nucleotide sequence: TGTGCCACCAGCAGAGATCGAACAGGGGGTAACACTGAAGCTTTCTTT. Its protein product is CATSRDRTGGNTEAFF.

This rearrangement joins TRBV6-2 or TRBV6-3 to TRBJ2-7; TRBD1 matches 8 bases. Germline V CDR1 and CDR2: MNHEY, SVGEGT. The CDR3 sequence is 17 residues long. J was trimmed by 5 bases and V by 4 bases; bases with no gene match: 16. The CDR3 nucleotides read TGTGCCAGCAGTTCCCTCCCACAGGGGGGTTTCGTCCACGAGCAGTACTTC. Residues: CASSSLPQGGFVHEQYF.

In nucleotides, the CDR3 is TGTGCCAGCAGTCTTAGGGGTGAGACCCAGTACTTC. Protein product: CASSLRGETQYF. The chain employs TRBV6-2 or TRBV6-3 and TRBJ2-5; a weak D match, TRBD1 (5 bases). Germline CDR1 MNHEY, CDR2 SVGEGT. The CDR3 consists of 12 residues. Trimming left V 5 bases short and J 5 bases short, with 9 bases between.

V is TRBV19 and J is TRBJ1-1; perhaps TRBD1 as D (6 bases). Germline V gene lookup returns CDR1 LNHDA and CDR2 SQIVND (reference sequence). V was cut by 0 bases and J by 5 bases, with 10 bases left in between. The CDR3 runs to 14 residues. Here the CDR3 reads CASSIEGAQTEAFF. The CDR3 region has the DNA TGTGCCAGTAGTATAGAGGGGGCGCAGACTGAAGCTTTCTTT.

This clone was seen only once. The chain has TRBV4-1 and TRBJ1-4, with D tentatively TRBD1 (5 bases). With 0 bases removed from V and 1 base from J, the gap between germline ends came to 15 bases. Germline V CDR1 and CDR2: MGHRA, YSYEKL. The CDR3 covers 18 residues. CDR3 sequence reads: CASSQDRGRRVTNEKLFF. CDR3 sequence (DNA): TGCGCCAGCAGCCAAGATAGGGGCAGGAGGGTAACTAATGAAAAACTGTTTTTT.